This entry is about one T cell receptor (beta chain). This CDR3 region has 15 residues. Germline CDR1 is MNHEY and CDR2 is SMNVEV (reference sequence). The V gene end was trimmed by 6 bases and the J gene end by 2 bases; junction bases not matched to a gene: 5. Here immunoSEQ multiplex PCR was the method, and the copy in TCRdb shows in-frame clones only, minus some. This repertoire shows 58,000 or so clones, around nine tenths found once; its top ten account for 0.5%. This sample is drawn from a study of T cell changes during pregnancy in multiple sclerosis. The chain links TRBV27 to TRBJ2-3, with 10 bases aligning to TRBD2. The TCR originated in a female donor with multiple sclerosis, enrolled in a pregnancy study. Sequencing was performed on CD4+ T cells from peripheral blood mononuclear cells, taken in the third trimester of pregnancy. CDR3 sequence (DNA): TGTGCCAGCAGAAGGCTAGCGGGGGTCACAGATACGCAGTATTTT. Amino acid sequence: CASRRLAGVTDTQYF.